The rows below give T cell receptor beta chains drawn from one sample of a study of T-cell reconstitution after alpha-beta-depleted transplantation in children. One entry per CDR3 protein results from TCRdb running MiXCR on the PCR reads. Of 240,000 or so distinct CDR3 sequences in the sample, around 12% were seen once. The source was PBMCs from the stem cell graft donor, collected from the stem cell graft. The source is a human donor who donated a stem cell graft to a child with acute lymphoblastic leukemia. The CDR3 runs from the conserved cysteine through the conserved F or W. Clone size, where shown, is once, few, many, or a class for clones that have expanded.

>TRBJ2-5|many|TRBV24-1
CATGLGAQETQYF
>TRBJ2-1|many|TRBV5-1
CASSSFRTTYNEQFF
>TRBJ2-5|many|TRBV5-1
CASSQGGLAGAETQYF
>TRBJ2-5|many|TRBV29-1
CSATGGEETQYF
>TRBJ1-1|many|TRBV20-1
CSATRVNTEAFF
>TRBJ1-5|many|TRBV7-2
CASSPPDQPQHF
>TRBJ2-3|many|TRBV6-1
CASSLGPWGTDTQYF
>TRBJ1-4|many|TRBV20-1
CSALSEKLFF
>TRBJ2-1|many|TRBV7-2
CASSSGQGWQFF
>TRBJ2-5|many|TRBV7-8
CASSLSVGVFETQYF
>TRBJ2-3|many|TRBV18
CASSPLGSGTDTQYF
>TRBJ2-1|many|TRBV20-1
CSARDPSGAYNEQFF
>TRBJ2-1|many|TRBV20-1
CSARVPAGVYEQFF
>TRBJ1-2|NA|TRBV6-1
CASSEVGEHGYTF
>TRBJ1-1|many|TRBV6-5
CASRSTENTEAFF
>TRBJ1-1|many|TRBV20-1
CSARKGQSNTEAFF
>TRBJ2-1|many|TRBV9
CASSPPSGNEQFF
>TRBJ2-3|many|TRBV9
CASRPVGSGTDTQYF
>TRBJ2-2|NA|TRBV25-1
CAGSEVDRGWNGELFF
>TRBJ2-7|many|TRBV2
CASCGSYEQYF
>TRBJ1-6|many|TRBV7-6
CASSEDSSHSPLHF
>TRBJ2-1|many|TRBV25-1
CASKTDWNEQFF
>TRBJ2-1|many|TRBV6-5
CASSYPQGRNEQFF
>TRBJ2-1|many|TRBV5-1
CASSRGEWDEQFF
>TRBJ2-1|many|TRBV20-1
CSARGLAGWNNEQFF
>TRBJ1-5|once|TRBV14
CASSQDKGNQPQHF
>TRBJ2-3|many|TRBV5-1
CASRAEGATDTQYF
>TRBJ2-7|medium-sized|TRBV4-3
CASSQVAGESYEQYF
>TRBJ2-7|few|TRBV4-3
CASSQEGSGSPYYEQYF
>TRBJ2-1|many|TRBV6-5
CASSYSGGSEQFF
>TRBJ1-6|many|TRBV7-9
CASGNNSPLHF
>TRBJ1-1|many|TRBV24-1
CATREPRGFRSNTEAFF
>TRBJ1-1|few|TRBV27
CASRPRGGNTEAFF
>TRBJ1-1|NA|TRBV7-9
CASSPPPSEAFF
>TRBJ2-7|many|TRBV9
CASSGLRDEQYF